This T cell receptor beta chain was identified in a study of PD-L1 blockade in urothelial cancer. Germline V CDR1 and CDR2: SGHKS, YYEKEE (reference sequence). Losses at the gene ends were 6 bases for V and 0 bases for J; bases not matched to a gene: 18. There are 20 residues in the CDR3. Time point in this sample: peripheral blood 6 weeks after treatment start. Every patient provided from 1 to 8 samples, collected pretreatment and on-treatment. Synthetic templates analogous to TCR were spiked into all PCRs individually. Measured with immunoSEQ multiplex PCR; TCRdb has only the in-frame clones, and not every one. The sample shows 25,000 to 35,000 clones, 79% of them seen only once.

The clonotype originates from a man between 65 and 85 years old with urothelial cancer. This sequence joins TRBV5-5 and TRBJ2-1; 10 bases fit TRBD2. The sequencing used PBMCs, collected around atezolizumab (anti-PD-L1) treatment. The CDR3 loop is CASTPGRGRGLAISYNEQFF. CDR3 sequence (DNA): TGTGCCAGCACCCCGGGTCGGGGGCGGGGACTAGCGATCTCCTACAATGAGCAGTTCTTC.